These 3 T cell receptor beta chains came from one sample sequenced in a study of blood T cell repertoires in COVID-19. Sequencing used immunoSEQ multiplex PCR; TCRdb keeps in-frame clones, though not all of them. The repertoire consists of fewer than 90,000 clones, with 80% occurring once and the leading ten covering 15% to 20%. Sequencing input: peripheral blood. The receptors come from a woman of 80 years or more with acute or convalescent COVID-19.

The V and J genes are TRBV5-1 and TRBJ2-7; the D gene is possibly TRBD2 (5 bases). Germline lookup yields CDR1 SGHRS and CDR2 YFSETQ. This CDR3 contains 16 residues. Between the trimmed V and J ends, which lost 4 bases and 0 bases, there was a span of 17 bases. This CDR3 reads CASSPLAPAASYEQYF. CDR3 DNA sequence: TGCGCCAGCAGCCCTCTTGCCCCAGCGGCCTCCTACGAGCAGTACTTC.

The rearrangement uses TRBV3-1 (or the pseudogene TRBV3-2) and TRBJ2-5, with D possibly TRBD2 on 5 matching bases. The V end was cut by 4 bases, the J end by 1 base, with 13 bases between. From germline, CDR1 is LGHDT and CDR2 YNNKEL (reference sequence). The CDR3 is made up of 15 amino acids. CDR3 region: CASSRPGLVQETQYF. The CDR3 DNA reads TGTGCCAGCAGCCGACCCGGACTGGTCCAAGAGACCCAGTACTTC.

DNA for the CDR3: TGTGCCAGCAGCACCCGGACGGACAGGATCTCTGGAAACACCATATATTTT. Translated: CASSTRTDRISGNTIYF. J is TRBJ1-3 and V is TRBV21-1; the D call of TRBD1 is as the table states it, not checked on the DNA. TRBV21-1 is a documented pseudogene. The CDR3 has 17 residues.